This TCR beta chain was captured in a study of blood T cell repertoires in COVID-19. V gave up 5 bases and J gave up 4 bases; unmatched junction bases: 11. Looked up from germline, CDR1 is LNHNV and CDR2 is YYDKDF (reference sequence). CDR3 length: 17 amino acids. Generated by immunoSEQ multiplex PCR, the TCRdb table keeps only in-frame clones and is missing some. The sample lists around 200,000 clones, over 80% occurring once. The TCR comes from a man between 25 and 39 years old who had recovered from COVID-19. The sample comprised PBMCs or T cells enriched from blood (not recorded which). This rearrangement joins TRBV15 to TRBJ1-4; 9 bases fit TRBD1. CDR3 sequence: CATSRHRGTGINEKLFF. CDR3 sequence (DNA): TGTGCCACCAGCCGCCACCGGGGGACAGGGATTAATGAAAAACTGTTTTTT.